Shown below are 2 T cell receptor beta chains from a single sample sequenced in a study of shared clonotypes between healthy human individuals. Clones were sequenced by immunoSEQ multiplex PCR, and TCRdb holds only the in-frame ones, with some missing. The sample includes 2 million to 2.5 million clones, approximately 93% seen only once; the top ten take 0.36%. What was sequenced was naive CD4+ T cells from PBMCs. Described subset: CD45RA+ positively selected. The receptors derive from a man aged 18 to 35 in good health. Some clones in this sample may be carry-over from other donors' samples.

This clone was counted once. The chain uses TRBV18 and TRBJ2-1; 9 bases align to TRBD1. This CDR3 has 18 amino acids. Looked up from germline, CDR1 is KGHSH and CDR2 is LQKENI. The junction had 14 bases not matched to a gene; V was cut back by 8 bases and J by 0 bases. In nucleotides, the CDR3 is TGTGCCAGCGAGGACAGGGGACCAGCGACCAGCTCCTACAATGAGCAGTTCTTC. It is translated as CASEDRGPATSSYNEQFF.

The CDR3 reads CASSWGLAGGEQFF. Here the CDR3 DNA reads TGTGCCAGCAGTTGGGGACTAGCGGGAGGTGAGCAGTTCTTC. This chain connects TRBV6-5 to TRBJ2-1, with TRBD2 matching 15 bases. The J segment lost 9 bases and the V segment lost 4 bases, leaving 1 base of the junction unmatched. Germline V gene sequence: CDR1 MNHEY, CDR2 SVGAGI. The CDR3 loop spans 14 amino acids.